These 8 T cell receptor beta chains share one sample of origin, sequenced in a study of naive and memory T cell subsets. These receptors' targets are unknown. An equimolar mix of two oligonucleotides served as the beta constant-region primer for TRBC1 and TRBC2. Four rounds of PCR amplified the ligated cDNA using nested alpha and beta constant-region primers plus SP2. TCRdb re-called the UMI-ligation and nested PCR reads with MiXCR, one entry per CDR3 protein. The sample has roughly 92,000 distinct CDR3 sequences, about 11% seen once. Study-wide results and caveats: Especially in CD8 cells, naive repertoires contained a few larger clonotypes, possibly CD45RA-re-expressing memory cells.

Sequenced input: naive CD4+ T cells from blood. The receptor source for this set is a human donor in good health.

The DNA of the CDR3 is TGTGCCAGCAGCCCCCCCGGGACTAGGTCCTACGAGCAGTACTTC. The encoded protein is CASSPPGTRSYEQYF. The chain combines TRBV28 with TRBJ2-7; TRBD2 agrees at 8 bases. Per the germline V gene, CDR1 is MDHEN and CDR2 is SYDVKM. This CDR3 has 15 residues. Germline trimming cut 6 bases from V and 1 base from J; bases unmatched to any gene: 8.

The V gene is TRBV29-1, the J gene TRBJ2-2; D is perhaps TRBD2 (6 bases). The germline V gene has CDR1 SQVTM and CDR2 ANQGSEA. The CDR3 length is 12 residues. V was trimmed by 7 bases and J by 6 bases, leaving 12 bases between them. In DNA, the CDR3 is TGCAGCGGCGAGACTAGTTCCGGGGAGCTGTTTTTT. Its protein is CSGETSSGELFF.

The CDR3 bases are TGTGCCAGCAGAAGAACCCAAGAGACCCAGTACTTC. This gives the protein CASRRTQETQYF. V and J are TRBV6-6 and TRBJ2-5; D is unresolved. V was shortened by 6 bases and J by 1 base, with 6 bases between the two germline ends. The CDR3 is 12 amino acids. The V gene's germline CDR1 is MNHNY and CDR2 SVGAGI (reference sequence).

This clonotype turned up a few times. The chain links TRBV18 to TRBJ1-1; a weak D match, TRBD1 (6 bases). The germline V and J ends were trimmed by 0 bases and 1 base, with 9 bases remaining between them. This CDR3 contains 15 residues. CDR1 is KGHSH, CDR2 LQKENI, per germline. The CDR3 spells CASSPPKGQNTEAFF. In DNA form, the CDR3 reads TGTGCCAGCTCACCACCGAAGGGACAGAACACTGAAGCTTTCTTT.

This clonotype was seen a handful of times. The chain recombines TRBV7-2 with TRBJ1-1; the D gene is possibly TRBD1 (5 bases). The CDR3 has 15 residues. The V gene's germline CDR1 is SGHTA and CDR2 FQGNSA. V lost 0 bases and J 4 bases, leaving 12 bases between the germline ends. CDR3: CASSLAGGRITEAFF. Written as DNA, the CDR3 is TGTGCCAGCAGCTTAGCGGGGGGACGGATCACTGAAGCTTTCTTT.

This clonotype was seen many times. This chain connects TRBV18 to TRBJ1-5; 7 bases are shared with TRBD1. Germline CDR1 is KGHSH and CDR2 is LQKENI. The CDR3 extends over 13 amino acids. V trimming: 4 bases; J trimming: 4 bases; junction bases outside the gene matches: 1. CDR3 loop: CASSQQGNQPQHF. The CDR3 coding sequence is TGTGCCAGCTCACAACAGGGGAATCAGCCCCAGCATTTT.

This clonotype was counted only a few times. CDR3 sequence reads: CSARAAGTGGSPLHF. In DNA form, the CDR3 reads TGCAGTGCTAGAGCTGCCGGTACAGGCGGATCACCCCTCCACTTT. The rearrangement uses TRBV20-1 and TRBJ1-6; D might be TRBD1 (5 bases). The CDR3 extends over 15 amino acids. Germline loops: CDR1 DFQATT, CDR2 SNEGSKA (reference sequence). Between the trimmed V and J ends, which lost 1 base and 10 bases, there was a span of 17 bases.

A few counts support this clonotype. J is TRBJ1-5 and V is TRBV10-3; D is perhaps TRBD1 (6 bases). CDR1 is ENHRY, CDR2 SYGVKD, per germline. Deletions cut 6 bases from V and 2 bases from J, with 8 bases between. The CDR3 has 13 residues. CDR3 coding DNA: TGTGCCATCAGACAGGGAGGCAATCAGCCCCAGCATTTT. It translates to CAIRQGGNQPQHF.